A selection of T cell receptor beta chains follows, all from one sample in a study of early T cells in non-severe SARS-CoV-2 infection. TCRdb re-called the 5' RACE reads with MiXCR, one entry per CDR3 protein. The sample has over 75,000 distinct CDR3 sequences; about 13% are singletons. The sample consisted of whole blood. Receptor source: an adult who was a healthcare worker with PCR-confirmed SARS-CoV-2 infection or an uninfected control (not recorded which). CDR3s include the opening cysteine and the closing phenylalanine or tryptophan. A D gene is named only where the DNA matches it firmly. Clone size is given for some rows only: seen once, a few or many times, or a class if the clone is expanded.

J gene,clone size,V gene,D gene,CDR3 protein,CDR3 DNA
TRBJ2-5,few,TRBV25-1,.,CASSEYATGTQYF,TGTGCCAGCAGTGAATATGCCACCGGAACCCAGTACTTC
TRBJ2-4,few,TRBV19,.,CASSPPAAKNIQYF,TGTGCCAGTAGTCCTCCCGCGGCCAAAAACATTCAGTACTTC
TRBJ2-6,.,TRBV12-3/TRBV12-4,.,CASSSDLSGANVLTF,TGTGCCAGCAGTTCAGACCTCTCTGGGGCCAACGTCCTGACTTTC
TRBJ2-1,few,TRBV5-1,.,CASSLEKTREQFF,TGCGCCAGCAGCTTGGAGAAGACTAGAGAGCAGTTCTTC
TRBJ2-1,.,TRBV10-2,.,CASRDGVSSYNEQFF,TGCGCCAGCAGGGACGGGGTTAGCTCCTACAATGAGCAGTTCTTC
TRBJ1-5,few,TRBV12-3/TRBV12-4,TRBD1,CASSTEDRGKQPQHF,TGTGCCAGCAGTACCGAGGACAGGGGGAAACAGCCCCAGCATTTT
TRBJ1-5,few,TRBV28,.,CASTQAVGGKGNQPQHF,TGTGCCAGCACCCAAGCGGTGGGGGGCAAGGGCAATCAGCCCCAGCATTTT
TRBJ1-2,.,TRBV9,.,CASSVATDAYGYTF,TGTGCCAGCAGCGTAGCTACTGACGCCTATGGCTACACCTTC
TRBJ2-3,many,TRBV12-3/TRBV12-4,.,CASVGGLPTDTQYF,TGTGCCAGCGTCGGCGGTCTGCCCACAGATACGCAGTATTTT
TRBJ1-2,many,TRBV5-4,.,CASSSDRTYGYTF,TGTGCCAGCAGCTCGGACCGCACCTATGGCTACACCTTC
TRBJ2-1,many,TRBV2,.,CASSEWGGASSYNEQFF,TGTGCCAGCAGTGAATGGGGCGGGGCGAGCTCCTACAATGAGCAGTTCTTC
TRBJ2-7,many,TRBV28,.,CASSLRGAPYEQYF,TGTGCCAGCAGTTTAAGGGGGGCCCCCTACGAGCAGTACTTC
TRBJ1-5,many,TRBV28,.,CASRTLGQPQHF,TGTGCCTCCCGGACCCTCGGTCAGCCCCAGCATTTT
TRBJ1-3,many,TRBV29-1,TRBD1,CSVAGTDSGNTIYF,TGCAGCGTGGCCGGGACAGACTCTGGAAACACCATATATTTT
TRBJ1-4,few,TRBV15,.,CATSRRATVVNEKLFF,TGTGCCACCAGCAGGAGGGCGACGGTGGTTAATGAAAAACTGTTTTTT
TRBJ2-2,.,TRBV15,TRBD1,CATTRDRVNTGELFF,TGTGCCACCACCCGTGACAGGGTCAACACCGGGGAGCTGTTTTTT
TRBJ1-1,many,TRBV11-2,.,CASSLVGGNTEAFF,TGTGCCAGCAGCTTAGTAGGGGGGAACACTGAAGCTTTCTTT
TRBJ2-7,few,TRBV4-2,TRBD1,CASSQDADRTAYEQYF,TGTGCCAGCAGCCAAGACGCGGACAGGACAGCCTACGAGCAGTACTTC
TRBJ2-5,many,TRBV7-6,TRBD2,CASSPPGGMVQETQYF,TGTGCCAGCAGCCCACCGGGGGGAATGGTACAAGAGACCCAGTACTTC
TRBJ1-4,few,TRBV28,.,CASSALSWDANEKLFF,TGTGCCAGCAGCGCACTTAGCTGGGATGCTAATGAAAAACTGTTTTTT
TRBJ2-1,.,TRBV18,TRBD1,CASSPMGQGLGEEQFF,TGTGCCAGCTCACCAATGGGACAGGGCTTGGGCGAGGAGCAGTTCTTC
TRBJ2-2,many,TRBV27,.,CASSQNTGELFF,TGTGCCAGCAGCCAGAACACCGGGGAGCTGTTTTTT
TRBJ2-7,many,TRBV6-5,.,CASSYGQGTFEQYF,TGTGCCAGCAGTTACGGGCAGGGAACCTTCGAGCAGTACTTC
TRBJ2-5,.,TRBV12-3/TRBV12-4,.,CASSWENPQETQYF,TGTGCCAGCAGTTGGGAAAACCCCCAAGAGACCCAGTACTTC
TRBJ2-7,.,TRBV29-1,TRBD2,CSVSVGSGVAYEQYF,TGCAGCGTGAGTGTTGGTAGCGGGGTGGCCTACGAGCAGTACTTC
TRBJ1-4,many,TRBV12-3/TRBV12-4,.,CASSSLPTNEKLFF,TGTGCCAGCAGCTCTCTACCAACTAATGAAAAACTGTTTTTT
TRBJ1-1,few,TRBV11-2,.,CASSLSSGLNTEAFF,TGTGCCAGCAGCTTAAGCTCAGGTCTGAACACTGAAGCTTTCTTT
TRBJ2-7,many,TRBV11-2,.,CASSLAGAYEQYF,TGTGCCAGCAGCTTAGCTGGAGCGTACGAGCAGTACTTC
TRBJ1-1,many,TRBV27,.,CASSNLGKGPNTEAFF,TGTGCCAGCTCGAACCTTGGGAAAGGACCGAACACTGAAGCTTTCTTT
TRBJ2-1,few,TRBV7-6,TRBD2,CASSPRGGGSYNEQFF,TGTGCCAGCAGCCCCCGCGGGGGGGGCTCCTACAATGAGCAGTTCTTC
TRBJ2-1,many,TRBV6-1,.,CATFERANEQFF,TGTGCCACCTTCGAACGGGCTAATGAGCAGTTCTTC
TRBJ2-1,.,TRBV2,TRBD1,CASSEFVRGPKFF,TGTGCCAGCAGTGAATTCGTGAGGGGGCCTAAGTTCTTC
TRBJ2-1,few,TRBV6-6,TRBD2,CASSYERGLAGGASYNEQFF,TGTGCCAGCAGTTACGAACGCGGACTAGCGGGGGGGGCCTCCTACAATGAGCAGTTCTTC
TRBJ1-1,.,TRBV4-1,.,CASSQAPTGGVNTEAFF,TGCGCCAGCAGCCAAGCGCCGACAGGCGGGGTGAACACTGAAGCTTTCTTT
TRBJ1-2,few,TRBV20-1,.,CSARVKAHYGYTF,TGCAGTGCTAGGGTGAAAGCCCATTATGGCTACACCTTC
TRBJ1-5,.,TRBV6-6,TRBD1,CASSSGTGSGSNQPQHF,TGTGCCAGCAGTTCCGGGACAGGGTCGGGTAGCAATCAGCCCCAGCATTTT
TRBJ2-1,few,TRBV5-1,.,CASSLGTEVSYNEQFF,TGCGCCAGCAGCTTGGGGACAGAAGTTTCCTACAATGAGCAGTTCTTC